This TCR beta chain is from a study of blood T cell repertoires in COVID-19. Germline V gene sequence: CDR1 LGHNA, CDR2 YSLEER. This CDR3 has 14 amino acids. The germline V and J ends were trimmed by 4 bases and 0 bases, with 10 bases remaining between them. The assay was immunoSEQ multiplex PCR, and TCRdb's table has in-frame clones only and misses some. The data contain under 40,000 clones, nearly 90% of them singletons. The sample taken for sequencing was peripheral blood. This TCR came from a man in his 70s with active COVID-19. This chain connects TRBV4-3 to TRBJ2-7; the D is unclear. The chain's CDR3 is CASSPQQNSYEQYF. The CDR3 nucleotides are TGCGCCAGCAGCCCACAACAGAACTCCTACGAGCAGTACTTC.